Detailed here is one T cell receptor (beta chain). Its antigen is as yet unknown. Treatment in this sample: approximately nine-day PBMC culture with coronavirus spike peptide pools or control peptides (ViraFEST assay). The data stem from a study of vaccination and CD4 T cells after COVID-19. Cultured CD4+ T cells had their DNA profiled by the Oncomine TCR Beta short-read assay. TCRdb recomputed calls from the PCR reads with MiXCR, one row per CDR3 protein. The sample contains some 23,000 distinct CDR3 sequences, under 45% of which appear only once. V shed 2 bases and J 4 bases; nucleotides not matched to a gene: 3. CDR3 length: 14 residues. The germline V gene has CDR1 SGHTA and CDR2 FQGNSA.

The V gene is TRBV7-2, the J gene TRBJ2-7, with 9 bases matching TRBD1. The receptor was isolated from a human donor who received a COVID-19 vaccine. Sequencing was performed on CD4+ T cells from blood, cultured in vitro, taken before SARS-CoV-2 vaccination. Written as DNA, the CDR3 is TGTGCCAGCAGCTTAACAGGGGGCAGGTACGAGCAGTACTTC. Encoded protein: CASSLTGGRYEQYF.